The next 17 T cell receptor beta chains were all read from a single sample in a study of T cell changes during pregnancy in multiple sclerosis. Produced via immunoSEQ multiplex PCR; TCRdb's table is partial and in-frame only. The table records tens of thousands of clones, roughly 90% of them present only once. Sequenced here: CD8+ T cells from peripheral blood mononuclear cells, sampled before pregnancy. Receptors originate from a female donor with multiple sclerosis, enrolled in a pregnancy study.

For the CDR3, the DNA is TGTGCCAGCAGCCAGGGACAGGGCCTAACTTCACCCCTCCACTTT. Translation: CASSQGQGLTSPLHF. The V and J genes are TRBV27 and TRBJ1-6; TRBD1 agrees at 9 bases. The V gene end was trimmed by 6 bases and the J gene end by 9 bases; junction bases not matched to a gene: 9. The germline CDR1 and CDR2 sequences are MNHEY and SMNVEV (reference sequence). The CDR3 length is 15 residues.

V usage is TRBV13 and J usage is TRBJ2-3; unclear D gene. This CDR3 has 12 residues. Germline CDR1 and CDR2: PRHDT and FYEKMQ (reference sequence). Trimming cost V 3 bases and J 4 bases, with 5 bases left between them. CDR3 nucleotide sequence: TGTGCCAGCAGCTTCTCGGCAGATACGCAGTATTTT. As protein: CASSFSADTQYF.

The chain couples TRBV9 to TRBJ1-2, with 7 bases matching TRBD1. The CDR3 has 15 amino acids. Germline loops: CDR1 SGDLS, CDR2 YYNGEE. The ends lost 4 bases at V and 4 bases at J; junction bases unmatched: 10. The CDR3 loop is CASSSWTTGIYGYTF. DNA of the CDR3: TGTGCCAGCAGCTCGTGGACGACAGGGATCTATGGCTACACCTTC.

With regard to this clone: Germline and junction disagree at one end, which may indicate a read error. The chain combines TRBV4-1 with TRBJ1-2; maybe TRBD1 (6 bases). Germline V gene sequence: CDR1 MGHRA, CDR2 YSYEKL. CDR3 length: 14 residues. The CDR3 DNA reads as TGCGCCAGCGGCCAAGCGGGGGGGCTTAGAGGCTACACCTTC. Its translation is CASGQAGGLRGYTF.

This clone was detected a few times. The chain links TRBV6-1 to TRBJ1-5, with D perhaps TRBD1 (6 bases). Germline CDR1 reads MNHNS; CDR2 reads SASEGT. This CDR3 has 15 amino acids. Trimming stripped 4 bases from V and 0 bases from J, with 10 bases between. The CDR3 here is CASSARGYSNQPQHF. CDR3 bases: TGTGCCAGCAGTGCCAGGGGTTATAGCAATCAGCCCCAGCATTTT.

CDR3 residues: CASSIDLNGYTF. The CDR3 bases are TGTGCCAGCAGTATCGACTTAAATGGCTACACCTTC. The V and J genes are TRBV6-6 and TRBJ1-2; no clear D. The CDR3 is made up of 12 amino acids. The V gene lost 5 bases and the J gene lost 6 bases, with 10 bases spanning the gap. The germline CDR1 and CDR2 sequences are MNHNY and SVGAGI (reference sequence).

The V gene is TRBV27, the J gene TRBJ1-1; TRBD1 might be the D (5 bases). Trimming took 2 bases from V and 2 from J, leaving 9 bases between them. The germline V gene has CDR1 MNHEY and CDR2 SMNVEV (reference sequence). The CDR3 runs 14 residues. The CDR3 nucleotides read TGTGCCAGCAGTTTAGGACAATCTAACACTGAAGCTTTCTTT. Encoded protein: CASSLGQSNTEAFF.

This clone appeared once. CDR3 sequence reads: CASSYRGDNQPQHF. As DNA, the CDR3 is TGTGCCAGCAGTTATCGGGGAGACAATCAGCCCCAGCATTTT. V gene TRBV6-5 combines with J gene TRBJ1-5; D not certain. V was pared by 3 bases and J by 3 bases, with 9 bases between. This CDR3 contains 14 residues. Per germline, CDR1 MNHEY and CDR2 SVGAGI.

This clone was seen a single time. The chain uses TRBV27 and TRBJ2-3; D is ambiguous. Germline CDR1 and CDR2: MNHEY and SMNVEV (reference sequence). The germline V and J ends were trimmed by 2 bases and 5 bases, with 8 bases remaining between them. There are 13 residues in the CDR3. The CDR3 DNA is TGTGCCAGCAGTTTAATCAGTTTAGATACGCAGTATTTT. This codes for CASSLISLDTQYF.

The J gene is TRBJ2-7, the V gene TRBV11-2; D is unclear. Germline CDR1 SGHAT, CDR2 FQNNGV. The CDR3 is made up of 13 amino acids. V was cut by 0 bases and J by 6 bases, with 9 bases left in between. This chain's CDR3 is CASSLEAASEQYF. CDR3 bases: TGTGCCAGCAGCTTAGAGGCGGCGTCCGAGCAGTACTTC.

The gene calls are TRBV6-6 and TRBJ1-3, with 7 positions matching TRBD1. The germline V gene has CDR1 MNHNY and CDR2 SVGAGI (reference sequence). V lost 6 bases, J lost 0 bases, and 2 bases stayed unmatched. CDR3 length: 14 amino acids. The CDR3 loop reads CASRRQGSGNTIYF. Written as DNA, the CDR3 is TGTGCCAGCAGGCGACAGGGCTCTGGAAACACCATATATTTT.

The sample holds many counts of this clone. The rearrangement links TRBV4-1 to TRBJ2-1; the match to TRBD1 covers 7 bases. J gave up 6 bases and V 4 bases, and 6 bases lay outside the gene matches. Germline V gene sequence: CDR1 MGHRA, CDR2 YSYEKL. This CDR3 contains 14 residues. The CDR3 loop reads CASSLYDRANEQFF. The CDR3 nucleotides read TGCGCCAGCAGCCTCTACGACAGGGCCAATGAGCAGTTCTTC.

The chain couples TRBV7-2 to TRBJ1-1; weak D call: TRBD1 (6 bases). The germline V gene has CDR1 SGHTA and CDR2 FQGNSA. The V gene lost 6 bases and the J gene lost 5 bases, with 10 bases spanning the gap. The CDR3 is 12 residues long. CDR3 DNA: TGTGCCAGCAGTCCAACAGGGACTGAAGCTTTCTTT. This gives the protein CASSPTGTEAFF.

The chain joins TRBV10-3 to TRBJ1-3; 10 bases line up with TRBD1. Germline-derived CDR1 and CDR2 are ENHRY and SYGVKD. Unmatched junction bases numbered 9, after V lost 6 bases and J lost 1 base. The CDR3 is 17 residues long. CDR3 sequence reads: CAIRPGTGEASGNTIYF. The CDR3 bases are TGTGCCATCAGACCCGGGACAGGGGAGGCATCTGGAAACACCATATATTTT.

The V call is TRBV6-1, the J call TRBJ1-5, with D tentatively TRBD1 (6 bases). Deletions cut 6 bases from V and 10 bases from J, with 10 bases between. CDR3 size: 11 residues. Looked up from germline, CDR1 is MNHNS and CDR2 is SASEGT. The CDR3 spells CASRQGRPQHF. Written as DNA, the CDR3 is TGTGCCAGCAGACAGGGCCGACCCCAGCATTTT.

The V gene is TRBV7-8, the J gene TRBJ1-4, with 7 bases that match TRBD1. The CDR3 spans 17 residues. V trimming: 4 bases; J trimming: 3 bases; junction bases outside the gene matches: 11. Germline V gene data show CDR1 as SGHVS and CDR2 as FQNEAQ. Here the CDR3 reads CASSSKGGRVPNEKLFF. The CDR3 region has the DNA TGTGCCAGCAGCTCAAAAGGGGGCAGGGTCCCTAATGAAAAACTGTTTTTT. Using reference TRBV7-8 and TRBJ1-4 for the parts outside the CDR3, the full variable domain is GAGVSQSPRYKVAKRGQDVALRCDPISGHVSLFWYQQALGQGPEFLTYFQNEAQLDKSGLPSDRFFAERPEGSVSTLKIQRTQQEDSAVYLCASSSKGGRVPNEKLFFGSGTQLSVL.

This rearrangement joins TRBV2 to TRBJ1-4; TRBD1 agrees at 9 bases. CDR3 length equals 14 residues. Germline CDR1 is SNHLY and CDR2 is FYNNEI. V dropped 5 bases and J dropped 7; count of bases not matched to a gene: 5. The CDR3 region is CASSSQGAREKLFF. The CDR3 DNA is TGTGCCAGCAGTTCACAGGGGGCGCGTGAAAAACTGTTTTTT.